This TCR beta chain was identified in a study of blood T cells in healthy people across ages (dated by TCRdb to the mid-2010s). For the wider study: In model experiments, template switching captured roughly one uniquely barcoded TCR beta cDNA molecule for every two T cells. Using deep sequencing normalized with unique cDNA molecular identifiers, the study measured how TCR beta repertoire diversity changes with age. Donors were grouped into four age groups: young (average roughly 17 years), middle-aged (39), aged (62) and long-lived (around 80). To avoid experimental bias, donors of different ages were spread randomly across the sequencing lanes. The study analyzed two additional independent replicas of 1 million unique cDNA reads from the same blood draw for two donors, one aged 18 to 29 and one aged 80 or older. Overall results and qualifications from the work: Observed TCR beta diversity per million T cells fell roughly linearly with age, and a significant reduction was already apparent by age about 43. Compared with the aged group, the long-lived group had more naive CD4+ T cells, fewer expanded clones and increased TCR diversity, a pattern suggesting age selection. Because profiling used bulk unsorted PBMCs, naive and antigen-experienced compartments could not be compared conclusively. There was a strong correlation between observed TCR beta diversity and the percentage of naive T cells measured by flow cytometry. Total diversity estimates from one million sequenced T cells were considered lower bounds and underestimates. Donor CMV infection status was unknown, potentially confounding age-related changes in expanded clonotypes.

At the junction V is shortened by 8 bases and J by 3 bases, with 16 bases in between. The germline V gene encodes CDR1 MNHEY and CDR2 SVGAGI. The CDR3 sequence holds 14 residues, the cysteine and phenylalanine included. The CDR3 DNA has 42 bases and is translated from base 1. The table lists this clonotype with a few counts. Its antigen specificity is not known. Base qualities are not recorded, but no much larger clone differs from it by a single base. The protocol used for the library was 5' RACE. Sequenced on an Illumina HiSeq 2500. A second 7 to 11 cycle PCR used a sample-barcoded 5' primer and a J-beta primer mix. Each TCR beta cDNA molecule received a unique molecular identifier from a template-switch 5' adaptor carrying 12 random nucleotides. Each sample yielded at least 2.5 million CDR3-containing paired-end reads. All of the RNA was converted into first-strand cDNA using the Mint cDNA synthesis kit, with a TRBC-specific oligonucleotide serving as the primer. All cDNA was treated with uracil-DNA glycosylase and then went through a first 18-cycle PCR with the universal primers M1SS and BC2_uni_R. The original methods were these. Normalization of each sample was performed by random selection of 1 million high-quality reads, each carrying a distinct molecular identifier. Reads with shared molecular identifiers were discarded instead of being binned into consensus sequences. MiTCR, run with a Q25 quality threshold and the strictest error-elimination algorithm, handled CDR3 identification, clonotype clustering and error correction. A nonparametric unseen species model with Euler transformation was used to estimate lower-bound total TCR beta diversity. TCRdb reworked the public reads: Q25 trimming with fastp, MiXCR clone assembly, productive beta chains retained. A single entry per CDR3 protein holds the most common genes and DNA from its merged rows. The V and J calls and clone size come from TCRdb's table, not from the authors' own analysis. The sample yields roughly 800,000 distinct CDR3 sequences; roughly 50% were counted once. 20% to 25% of the sample is taken by the ten largest.

Donors were a few dozen systemically healthy Caucasian individuals from Russia aged roughly 6 to 95 years. Each donor gave 8 to 10 milliliters of peripheral blood, drawn into EDTA-treated Vacutainer tubes. Ficoll-Paque density-gradient centrifugation was used to isolate PBMCs, with at least 6.5 million per sample. Trizol reagent was used to extract total RNA from PBMCs, with at least 5 micrograms per sample. For every donor, flow cytometry on a PBMC aliquot measured the percentage of naive CD45RAhigh/CD27high T cells. Sequenced input: blood. This clonotype was obtained from a man aged 30 to 39 in good health. The V and J segments used are TRBV6-5 and TRBJ2-5, with TRBD1 tentatively as D gene (6 bases match). The DNA sequence is TGTGCCAGCCCCAGGGACCACAGGGAAGAGACCCAGTACTTC. Its protein product is CASPRDHREETQYF.